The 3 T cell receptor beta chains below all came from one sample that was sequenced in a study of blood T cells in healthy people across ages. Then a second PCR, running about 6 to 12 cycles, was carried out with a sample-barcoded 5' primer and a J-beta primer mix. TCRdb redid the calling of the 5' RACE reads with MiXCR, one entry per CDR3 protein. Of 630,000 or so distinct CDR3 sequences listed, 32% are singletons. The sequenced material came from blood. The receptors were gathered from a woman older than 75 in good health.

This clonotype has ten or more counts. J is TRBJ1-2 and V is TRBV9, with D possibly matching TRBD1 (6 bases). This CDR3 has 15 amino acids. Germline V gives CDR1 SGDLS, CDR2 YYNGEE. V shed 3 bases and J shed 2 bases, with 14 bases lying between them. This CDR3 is CASSGGGPPNYGYTF. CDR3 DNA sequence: TGTGCCAGCAGCGGAGGGGGACCGCCGAACTATGGCTACACCTTC.

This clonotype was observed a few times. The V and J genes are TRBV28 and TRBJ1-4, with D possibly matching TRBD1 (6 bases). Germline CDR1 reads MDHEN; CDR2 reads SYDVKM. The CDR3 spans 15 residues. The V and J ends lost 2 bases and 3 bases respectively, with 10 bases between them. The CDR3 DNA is TGTGCCAGCAGTTTAATCGACAGGTCTAATGAAAAACTGTTTTTT. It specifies CASSLIDRSNEKLFF. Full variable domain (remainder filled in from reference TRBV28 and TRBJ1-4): DVKVTQSSRYLVKRTGEKVFLECVQDMDHENMFWYRQDPGLGLRLIYFSYDVKMKEKGDIPEGYSVSREKKERFSLILESASTNQTSMYLCASSLIDRSNEKLFFGSGTQLSVL.

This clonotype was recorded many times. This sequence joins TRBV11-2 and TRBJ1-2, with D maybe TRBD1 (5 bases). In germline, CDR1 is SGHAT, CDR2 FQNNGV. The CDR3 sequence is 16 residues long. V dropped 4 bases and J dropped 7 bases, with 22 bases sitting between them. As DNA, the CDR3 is TGTGCCAGCAGCTCGCGGGGGAGTTTTTCTTCTCGTGGCTACACCTTC. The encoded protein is CASSSRGSFSSRGYTF. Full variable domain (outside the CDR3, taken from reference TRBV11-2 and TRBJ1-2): EAGVAQSPRYKIIEKRQSVAFWCNPISGHATLYWYQQILGQGPKLLIQFQNNGVVDDSQLPKDRFSAERLKGVDSTLKIQPAKLEDSAVYLCASSSRGSFSSRGYTFGSGTRLTVV.